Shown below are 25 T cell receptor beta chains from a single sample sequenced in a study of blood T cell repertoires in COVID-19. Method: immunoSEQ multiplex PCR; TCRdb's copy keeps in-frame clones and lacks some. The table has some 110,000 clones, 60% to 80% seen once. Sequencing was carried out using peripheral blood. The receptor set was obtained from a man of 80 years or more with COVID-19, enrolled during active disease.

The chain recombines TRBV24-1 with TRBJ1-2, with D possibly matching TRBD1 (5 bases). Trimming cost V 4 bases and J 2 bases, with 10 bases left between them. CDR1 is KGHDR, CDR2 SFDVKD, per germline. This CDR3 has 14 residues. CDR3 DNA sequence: TGTGCCACCAGTGAGCCGACAGTAAACTATGGCTACACCTTC. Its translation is CATSEPTVNYGYTF.

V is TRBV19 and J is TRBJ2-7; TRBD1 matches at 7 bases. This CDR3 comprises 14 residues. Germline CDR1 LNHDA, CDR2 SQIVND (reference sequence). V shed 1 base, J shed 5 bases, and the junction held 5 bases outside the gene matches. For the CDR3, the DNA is TGTGCCAGTAGTATAGCCCCGGGACAGAACGAGCAGTACTTC. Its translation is CASSIAPGQNEQYF.

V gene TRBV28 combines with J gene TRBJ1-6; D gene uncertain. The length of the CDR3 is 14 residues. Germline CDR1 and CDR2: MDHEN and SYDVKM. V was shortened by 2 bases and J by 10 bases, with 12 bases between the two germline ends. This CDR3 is CASSLAGNASPLHF. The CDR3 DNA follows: TGTGCCAGCAGTTTAGCAGGCAACGCATCACCCCTCCACTTT.

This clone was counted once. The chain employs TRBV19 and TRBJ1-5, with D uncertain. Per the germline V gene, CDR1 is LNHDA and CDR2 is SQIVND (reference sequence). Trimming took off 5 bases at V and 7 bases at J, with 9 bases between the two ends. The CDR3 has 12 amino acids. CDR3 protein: CASSYFFQPQHF. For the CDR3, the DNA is TGTGCCAGTAGTTACTTTTTCCAGCCCCAGCATTTT.

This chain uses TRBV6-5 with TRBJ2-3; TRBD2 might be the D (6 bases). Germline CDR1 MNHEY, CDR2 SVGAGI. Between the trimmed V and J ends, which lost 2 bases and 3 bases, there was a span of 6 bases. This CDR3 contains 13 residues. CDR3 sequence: CASSYGGTDTQYF. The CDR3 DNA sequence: TGTGCCAGCAGTTACGGGGGGACAGATACGCAGTATTTT.

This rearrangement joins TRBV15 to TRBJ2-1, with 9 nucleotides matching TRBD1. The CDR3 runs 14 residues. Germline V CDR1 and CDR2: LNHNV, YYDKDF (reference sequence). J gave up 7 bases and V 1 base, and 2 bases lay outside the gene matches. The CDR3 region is CATSRGQGENEQFF. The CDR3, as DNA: TGTGCCACCAGCAGAGGACAGGGGGAGAATGAGCAGTTCTTC.

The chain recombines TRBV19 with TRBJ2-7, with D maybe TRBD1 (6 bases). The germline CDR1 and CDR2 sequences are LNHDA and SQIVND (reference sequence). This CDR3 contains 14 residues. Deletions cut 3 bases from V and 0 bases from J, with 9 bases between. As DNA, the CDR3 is TGTGCCAGTAGTATTAACAGGGACTCCTACGAGCAGTACTTC. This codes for CASSINRDSYEQYF.

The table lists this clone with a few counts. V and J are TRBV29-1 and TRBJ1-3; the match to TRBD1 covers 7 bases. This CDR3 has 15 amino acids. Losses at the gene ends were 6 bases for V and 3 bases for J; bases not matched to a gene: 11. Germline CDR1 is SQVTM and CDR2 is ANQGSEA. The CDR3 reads CSVTTGTEIGNTIYF. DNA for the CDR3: TGCAGCGTCACAACCGGGACAGAAATTGGAAACACCATATATTTT.

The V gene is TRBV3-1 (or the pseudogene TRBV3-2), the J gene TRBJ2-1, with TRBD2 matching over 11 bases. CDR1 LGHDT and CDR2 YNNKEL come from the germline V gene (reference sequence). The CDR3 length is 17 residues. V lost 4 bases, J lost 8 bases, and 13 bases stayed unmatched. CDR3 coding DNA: TGTGCCAGCAGCCCAGACATGGGACTAGCGGAGCTGGATGAGCAGTTCTTC. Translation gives CASSPDMGLAELDEQFF.

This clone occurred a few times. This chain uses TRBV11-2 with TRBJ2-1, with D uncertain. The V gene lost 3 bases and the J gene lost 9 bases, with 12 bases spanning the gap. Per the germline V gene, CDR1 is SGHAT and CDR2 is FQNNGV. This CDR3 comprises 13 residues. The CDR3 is CASSFHTRIEQFF. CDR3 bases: TGTGCCAGCAGCTTCCACACCAGGATTGAGCAGTTCTTC.

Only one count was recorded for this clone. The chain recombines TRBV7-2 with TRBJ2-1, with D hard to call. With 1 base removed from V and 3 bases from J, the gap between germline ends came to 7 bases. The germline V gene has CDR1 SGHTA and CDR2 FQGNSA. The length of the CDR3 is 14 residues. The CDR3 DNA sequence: TGTGCCAGCAGCTTAGGGAACAGCTACAATGAGCAGTTCTTC. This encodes CASSLGNSYNEQFF. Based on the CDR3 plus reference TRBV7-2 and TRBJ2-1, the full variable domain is GAGVSQSPSNKVTEKGKDVELRCDPISGHTALYWYRQSLGQGLEFLIYFQGNSAPDKSGLPSDRFSAERTGGSVSTLTIQRTQQEDSAVYLCASSLGNSYNEQFFGPGTRLTVL.

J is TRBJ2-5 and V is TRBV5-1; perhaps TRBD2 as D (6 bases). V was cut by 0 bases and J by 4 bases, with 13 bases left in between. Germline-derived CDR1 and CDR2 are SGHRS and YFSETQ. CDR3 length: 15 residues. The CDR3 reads CASSLASQGGETQYF. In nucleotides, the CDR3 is TGCGCCAGCAGCTTGGCCAGTCAGGGAGGAGAGACCCAGTACTTC.

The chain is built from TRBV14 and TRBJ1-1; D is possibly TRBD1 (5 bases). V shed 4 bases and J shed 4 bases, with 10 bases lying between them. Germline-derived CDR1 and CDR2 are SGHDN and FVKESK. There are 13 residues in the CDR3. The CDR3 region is CASSLGGGTEAFF. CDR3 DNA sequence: TGTGCCAGCAGCCTTGGGGGGGGCACTGAAGCTTTCTTT.

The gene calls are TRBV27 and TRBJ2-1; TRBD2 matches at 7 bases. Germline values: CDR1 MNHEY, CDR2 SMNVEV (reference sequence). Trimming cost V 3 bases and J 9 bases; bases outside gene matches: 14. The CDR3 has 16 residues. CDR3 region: CASSFWMSGGGSEQFF. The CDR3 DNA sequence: TGTGCCAGCAGTTTTTGGATGTCGGGAGGCGGGAGTGAGCAGTTCTTC.

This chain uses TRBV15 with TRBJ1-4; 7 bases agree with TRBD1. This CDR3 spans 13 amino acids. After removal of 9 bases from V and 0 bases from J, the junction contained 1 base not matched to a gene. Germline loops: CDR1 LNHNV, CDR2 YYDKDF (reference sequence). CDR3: CATGQATNEKLFF. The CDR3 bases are TGTGCCACTGGACAGGCAACTAATGAAAAACTGTTTTTT.

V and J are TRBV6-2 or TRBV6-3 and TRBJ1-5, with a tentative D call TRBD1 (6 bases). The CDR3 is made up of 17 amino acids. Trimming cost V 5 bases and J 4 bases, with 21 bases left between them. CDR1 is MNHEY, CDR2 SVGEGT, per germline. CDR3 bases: TGTGCCAGCAGTCGGTGGGGGGGCAATAGGGTTAATCAGCCCCAGCATTTT. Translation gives CASSRWGGNRVNQPQHF.

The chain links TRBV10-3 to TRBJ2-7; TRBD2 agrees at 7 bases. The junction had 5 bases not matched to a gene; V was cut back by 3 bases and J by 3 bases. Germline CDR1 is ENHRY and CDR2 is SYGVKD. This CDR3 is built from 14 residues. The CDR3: CAISEGREIYEQYF. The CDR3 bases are TGTGCCATCAGTGAAGGGAGGGAGATCTACGAGCAGTACTTC.

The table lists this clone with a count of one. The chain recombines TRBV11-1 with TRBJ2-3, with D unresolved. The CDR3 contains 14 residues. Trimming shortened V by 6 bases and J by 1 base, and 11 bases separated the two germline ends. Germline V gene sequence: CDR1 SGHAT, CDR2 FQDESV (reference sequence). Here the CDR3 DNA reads TGTGCCAGCAGTTTGGGTGGAGGCACAGATACGCAGTATTTT. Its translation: CASSLGGGTDTQYF.

CDR3 residues: CASSPQGPDTQYF. The CDR3 nucleotides read TGTGCCAGTAGTCCACAGGGGCCAGATACGCAGTATTTT. The chain couples TRBV19 to TRBJ2-3; 7 nucleotides align to TRBD1. V shed 5 bases and J 4 bases; nucleotides not matched to a gene: 3. This CDR3 is 13 amino acids long. Germline lookup yields CDR1 LNHDA and CDR2 SQIVND (reference sequence).

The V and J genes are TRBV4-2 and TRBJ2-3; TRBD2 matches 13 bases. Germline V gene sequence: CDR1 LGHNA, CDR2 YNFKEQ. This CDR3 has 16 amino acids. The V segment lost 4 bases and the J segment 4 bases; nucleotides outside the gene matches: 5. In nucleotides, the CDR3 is TGTGCCAGCAGCCCCGGGACTAGCGGGATCGCAGATACGCAGTATTTT. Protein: CASSPGTSGIADTQYF.

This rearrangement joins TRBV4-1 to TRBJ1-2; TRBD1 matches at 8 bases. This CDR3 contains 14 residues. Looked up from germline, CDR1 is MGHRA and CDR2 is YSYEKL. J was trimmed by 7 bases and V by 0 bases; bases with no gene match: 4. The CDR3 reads CASSQEDRGGGYTF. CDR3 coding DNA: TGCGCCAGCAGCCAAGAAGACAGGGGAGGTGGCTACACCTTC.

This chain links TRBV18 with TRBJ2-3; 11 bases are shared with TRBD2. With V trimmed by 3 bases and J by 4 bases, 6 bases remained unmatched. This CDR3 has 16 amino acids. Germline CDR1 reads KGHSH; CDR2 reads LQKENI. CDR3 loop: CASSPRLAGGADTQYF. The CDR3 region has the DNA TGTGCCAGCTCACCTCGGCTAGCGGGAGGAGCAGATACGCAGTATTTT.

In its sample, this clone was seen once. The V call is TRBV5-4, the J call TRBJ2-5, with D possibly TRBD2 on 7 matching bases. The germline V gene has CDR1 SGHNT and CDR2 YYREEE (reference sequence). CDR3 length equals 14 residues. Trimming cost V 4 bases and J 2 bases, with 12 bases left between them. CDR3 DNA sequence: TGTGCCAGCAGCCGAGGGGGGGTTCAAGAGACCCAGTACTTC. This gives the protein CASSRGGVQETQYF.

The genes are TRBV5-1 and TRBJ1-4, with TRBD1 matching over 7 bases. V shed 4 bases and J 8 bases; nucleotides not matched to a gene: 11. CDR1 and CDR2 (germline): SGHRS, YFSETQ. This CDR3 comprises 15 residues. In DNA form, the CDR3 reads TGCGCCAGCAGCCGGTCGACAGGGTTCAGCGAAAAACTGTTTTTT. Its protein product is CASSRSTGFSEKLFF. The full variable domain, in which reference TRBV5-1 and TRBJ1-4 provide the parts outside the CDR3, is KAGVTQTPRYLIKTRGQQVTLSCSPISGHRSVSWYQQTPGQGLQFLFEYFSETQRNKGNFPGRFSGRQFSNSRSEMNVSTLELGDSALYLCASSRSTGFSEKLFFGSGTQLSVL.

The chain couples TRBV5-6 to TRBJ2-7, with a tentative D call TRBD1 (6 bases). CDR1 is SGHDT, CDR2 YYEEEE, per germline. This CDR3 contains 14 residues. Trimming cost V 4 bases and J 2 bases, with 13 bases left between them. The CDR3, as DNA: TGTGCCAGCAGCAAGGGACACACAGCCTACGAGCAGTACTTC. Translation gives CASSKGHTAYEQYF.